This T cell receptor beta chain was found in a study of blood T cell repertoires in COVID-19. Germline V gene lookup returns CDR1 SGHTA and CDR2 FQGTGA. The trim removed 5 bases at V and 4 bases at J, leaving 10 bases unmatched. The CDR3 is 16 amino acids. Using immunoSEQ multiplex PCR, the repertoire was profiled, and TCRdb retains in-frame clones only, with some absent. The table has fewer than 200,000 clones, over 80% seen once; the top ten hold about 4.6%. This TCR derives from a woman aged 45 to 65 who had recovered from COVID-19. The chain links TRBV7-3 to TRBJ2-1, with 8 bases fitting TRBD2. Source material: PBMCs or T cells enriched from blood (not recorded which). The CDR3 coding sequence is TGTGCCAGCAGCCTACTGGGAGGGACTAGATACAATGAGCAGTTCTTC. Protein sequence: CASSLLGGTRYNEQFF.